The clone carrying this TCR beta chain was detected a few times. Germline-derived CDR1 and CDR2 are DFQATT and SNEGSKA (reference sequence). The CDR3 length is 17 residues. V lost 2 bases and J lost 10; bases outside the gene matches: 17. This sample stems from a study of identical twins. TCRdb analysed the 5' RACE reads with MiXCR anew, one entry per CDR3 protein. The table lists some 790,000 distinct CDR3 sequences, about 20% of them singletons. These records were also assigned to another study, of T cells expressing NK-cell markers. Per that paper: With respect to HCMV, seven of the eight sequenced donors were seropositive, and one was seronegative.

This clonotype was sampled from a woman in her late teens or twenties in good health. The gene calls are TRBV20-1 and TRBJ2-1; the match to TRBD2 covers 10 bases. The sample taken for sequencing was PBMCs. Here the CDR3 DNA reads TGCAGTGCTAGACCCCCCGGTGGGGTAGCGGGAGGCCGGGAGCAGTTCTTC. This sequence encodes CSARPPGGVAGGREQFF.